What follows are 21 T cell receptor beta chains derived from one specimen sequenced in a study of neurological immune-mediated disorders. TCRdb used MiXCR to reprocess the 5' RACE reads, holding one entry per CDR3 protein. The sample has 53,000 or so distinct CDR3 sequences, 7% to 10% seen once; the top ten hold 1.9%. Time point meaning: longitudinal time-point 3. What was sequenced was PBMCs. The receptors shown here come from a woman between 40 and 50 years old in good health.

This clonotype occurred many times. This CDR3 reads CASTQGEESAPLHF. The CDR3 DNA follows: TGTGCCAGCACCCAAGGGGAGGAGAGTGCACCCCTCCACTTT. The V gene is TRBV12-3 or TRBV12-4, the J gene TRBJ1-6; tentative D call: TRBD1 (5 bases). The CDR3 extends over 14 amino acids. The V gene lost 7 bases and the J gene lost 11 bases, with 18 bases spanning the gap.

This clonotype was observed at least ten times. This chain uses TRBV12-3 or TRBV12-4 with TRBJ1-4; a weak D match, TRBD1 (5 bases). The CDR3 covers 12 residues. The ends were cut back, 6 bases at V and 10 bases at J, with 12 bases in the middle. The CDR3 region is CASSTFGAKLFF. CDR3 in DNA: TGTGCCAGCAGCACCTTTGGGGCAAAACTGTTTTTT.

The sample holds a few counts of this clonotype. A much larger clone sits a single nucleotide away, making a read error possible. The chain links TRBV3-1 to TRBJ1-1; unclear D gene. The CDR3 has 13 residues. Between the trimmed V and J ends, which lost 3 bases and 3 bases, there was a span of 8 bases. From germline, CDR1 is LGHDT and CDR2 YNNKEL (reference sequence). The CDR3 loop is CASSQGLDTEAFF. CDR3 nucleotides: TGTGCCAGCAGCCAGGGGTTGGACACTGAAGCTTTCTTT.

A few counts support this clonotype. The rearrangement joins TRBV15 to TRBJ2-3; D may match TRBD1 or TRBD2 (5 bases each). Trimming cost V 0 bases and J 7 bases, with 8 bases left between them. CDR3 length equals 13 residues. The V gene's germline CDR1 is LNHNV and CDR2 YYDKDF (reference sequence). Here the CDR3 reads CATSRDPGHTQYF. CDR3 nucleotide sequence: TGTGCCACCAGCAGAGATCCGGGGCATACGCAGTATTTT.

About this clonotype itself: A much larger clone is a single base away; this may be a read error. The rearrangement joins TRBV7-2 to TRBJ1-2; TRBD1 is a possible D gene (6 bases). The length of the CDR3 is 16 residues. Germline values: CDR1 SGHTA, CDR2 FQGNSA. The CDR3 DNA is TGTGCCAACAGCTTAGCTGGGGGGGGACATCAAAATGGCTACACCTTC. Translated: CANSLAGGGHQNGYTF.

In regard to this clonotype: This sequence may be a read error, since a much larger clone differs from it by one base. The rearrangement links TRBV4-2 to TRBJ2-3; D is perhaps TRBD1 or TRBD2 (5 bases each). Per germline, CDR1 LGHNA and CDR2 YNFKEQ. V lost 5 bases and J lost 5, with 14 bases in between. The CDR3 loop spans 14 amino acids. In nucleotides, the CDR3 is TGTGCCAGCAGCGGAGCGTGGGGGTTAGATACGCAGTATTTT. Translated, it gives CASSGAWGLDTQYF.

Many counts were recorded for this clonotype. The CDR3 protein is CASSLGLAHTGELFF. The CDR3 nucleotides are TGCGCCAGCAGCTTGGGGCTAGCCCACACCGGGGAGCTGTTTTTT. V usage is TRBV5-1 and J usage is TRBJ2-2, with D maybe TRBD2 (5 bases). This CDR3 region has 15 residues. The V and J ends lost 0 bases and 3 bases respectively, with 9 bases between them. Per germline, CDR1 SGHRS and CDR2 YFSETQ.

This clonotype was observed at least ten times. The rearrangement uses TRBV5-6 and TRBJ1-2, with 8 positions matching TRBD1. The germline V gene encodes CDR1 SGHDT and CDR2 YYEEEE. V shed 5 bases and J 6 bases; nucleotides not matched to a gene: 6. CDR3 length equals 13 residues. DNA for the CDR3: TGTGCCAGCAGTCGTGGACAGGGAGATGGCTACACCTTC. Its translation: CASSRGQGDGYTF.

Many counts were recorded for this clonotype. The chain uses TRBV20-1 and TRBJ1-6; TRBD1 is a possible D gene (6 bases). Germline CDR1 reads DFQATT; CDR2 reads SNEGSKA (reference sequence). CDR3 size: 15 residues. Trimming took 5 bases from V and 0 from J, leaving 11 bases between them. The CDR3 spells CSAAEQGSYNSPLHF. DNA for the CDR3: TGCAGTGCTGCCGAACAGGGCTCCTATAATTCACCCCTCCACTTT.

The sample holds many counts of this clonotype. The gene calls are TRBV6-6 and TRBJ2-5, with D perhaps TRBD1 (6 bases). Between the trimmed V and J ends, which lost 0 bases and 2 bases, there was a span of 7 bases. The CDR3 runs 14 residues. Germline V gene data show CDR1 as MNHNY and CDR2 as SVGAGI (reference sequence). The CDR3 DNA follows: TGTGCCAGCAGTTACTCGGGACATCAAGAGACCCAGTACTTC. Amino acid sequence: CASSYSGHQETQYF.

Ten or more counts support this clonotype. The chain recombines TRBV5-1 with TRBJ1-1; D may be TRBD1 (5 bases). This CDR3 region has 13 residues. The V end lost 1 base, the J end lost 6 bases, and 10 bases lay between the germline ends. CDR1 and CDR2 from the germline V gene are SGHRS and YFSETQ. The chain's CDR3 is CASSLQGPPEAFF. DNA for the CDR3: TGCGCCAGCAGCTTGCAGGGTCCCCCTGAAGCTTTCTTT.

This clonotype was picked up many times. The CDR3 sequence is CASSYSTTGGEYGYTF. As DNA, the CDR3 is TGTGCCAGCAGTTACTCCACGACAGGGGGGGAATATGGCTACACCTTC. The chain has TRBV6-5 and TRBJ1-2; TRBD1 agrees at 9 bases. The junction had 7 bases not matched to a gene; V was cut back by 0 bases and J by 5 bases. The CDR3 totals 16 residues. Germline V gene lookup returns CDR1 MNHEY and CDR2 SVGAGI.

This clonotype was seen many times. The chain recombines TRBV5-1 with TRBJ2-5; D unresolved. In germline, CDR1 is SGHRS, CDR2 YFSETQ. The CDR3 has 14 residues. Trimming pared 0 bases from V and 3 bases from J, leaving 9 bases between. The CDR3 bases are TGCGCCAGCAGCTTGGGGAATCCAAAAGAGACCCAGTACTTC. This sequence encodes CASSLGNPKETQYF.

The V and J genes are TRBV6-2 or TRBV6-3 and TRBJ2-1, with 10 bases aligning to TRBD2. CDR3 length: 16 residues. In germline, CDR1 is MNHEY, CDR2 SVGEGT. With 5 bases clipped from V and 7 bases from J, the junction kept 11 bases outside the gene matches. This CDR3 is CASSVFPGLARNEQFF. The CDR3 nucleotides are TGTGCCAGCAGTGTATTCCCGGGACTAGCGAGAAATGAGCAGTTCTTC.

This clonotype was detected many times. V usage is TRBV5-1 and J usage is TRBJ2-1; TRBD2 matches at 7 bases. There are 17 residues in the CDR3. Trimming removed 3 bases from V and 4 bases from J; junction bases left unmatched: 13. CDR1 is SGHRS and CDR2 is YFSETQ in the germline V gene. This CDR3 is CASSYQVGGGPYNEQFF. CDR3 nucleotide sequence: TGCGCCAGCAGCTACCAAGTGGGGGGAGGGCCATACAATGAGCAGTTCTTC.

There are many counts of this clonotype. The V gene is TRBV10-3, the J gene TRBJ2-5, with 7 bases aligning to TRBD1. The V gene's germline CDR1 is ENHRY and CDR2 SYGVKD. The CDR3 spans 14 residues. The junction had 3 bases not matched to a gene; V was cut back by 5 bases and J by 0 bases. The CDR3 DNA reads as TGTGCCATCAGTCCCAGGGGGTACCAAGAGACCCAGTACTTC. Translation: CAISPRGYQETQYF.

This clonotype came up many times. The chain is built from TRBV5-1 and TRBJ1-1, with 9 nucleotides matching TRBD1. CDR1 SGHRS and CDR2 YFSETQ come from the germline V gene. The CDR3 is made up of 14 amino acids. V was pared by 5 bases and J by 6 bases, with 8 bases of the junction left unmatched. The CDR3 protein is CASRWGQGFAEAFF. DNA for the CDR3: TGCGCCAGCAGATGGGGACAGGGCTTCGCTGAAGCTTTCTTT.

The gene calls are TRBV7-8 and TRBJ2-1, with a possible D match to TRBD2 (5 bases). Germline CDR1 reads SGHVS; CDR2 reads FQNEAQ. The germline V and J ends were trimmed by 2 bases and 3 bases, with 8 bases remaining between them. This CDR3 has 14 amino acids. CDR3 nucleotides: TGTGCCAGCAGCTTAAGCGGTTTCTACAATGAGCAGTTCTTC. It encodes CASSLSGFYNEQFF.

A word on this clonotype: At one end, the junction sequence differs from germline, possibly due to a read error. This chain links TRBV9 with TRBJ2-1; TRBD2 agrees at 7 bases. This CDR3 is built from 16 residues. Germline V CDR1 and CDR2: SGDLS, YYNGEE. CDR3 nucleotides: TGTGTCAGCCGGGGAGAGTGGCTAGCGGACGCAGATGAGCAGTTCTTC. This encodes CVSRGEWLADADEQFF.

This clonotype was recorded many times. The CDR3 reads CASSTGGFQTQYF. Here the CDR3 DNA reads TGTGCCAGCAGTACCGGGGGATTTCAGACCCAGTACTTC. The rearrangement joins TRBV25-1 to TRBJ2-5; perhaps TRBD2 as D (6 bases). This CDR3 has 13 amino acids. Trimming removed 5 bases at V and 6 bases at J, with 13 bases between. Germline V gene sequence: CDR1 MGHDK, CDR2 SYGVNS.

This chain connects TRBV7-2 to TRBJ2-7; D is perhaps TRBD2 (6 bases). From germline, CDR1 is SGHTA and CDR2 FQGNSA. The CDR3 runs 13 residues. V was cut by 3 bases and J by 3 bases, with 9 bases left in between. CDR3 bases: TGTGCCAGCAGCTTGGTGGGAGGCTACGAGCAGTACTTC. It is translated as CASSLVGGYEQYF.